This T cell receptor (beta chain) was recorded in a study of cytomegalovirus exposure and HLA in healthy donors. General study results and limits: There were some public TCRs occurring in many donors, but most TCR sequences were rare.

To note about this clone: Its cognate antigen is unknown.

Only in-frame clones appear in the TCRdb table, and some are missing; sequencing was by immunoSEQ multiplex PCR. The sample yields 70,000 to 75,000 clones, approximately 94% seen once. V was clipped by 4 bases and J by 3 bases, with 16 bases between them. The CDR3 contains 15 residues. Germline V gene data show CDR1 as SQVTM and CDR2 as ANQGSEA. V and J are TRBV29-1 and TRBJ1-5; D may be TRBD1 (5 bases). Sequences were obtained from PBMCs. This clonotype originated in a man aged 18 to 29 in good health and CMV-seropositive. In DNA, the CDR3 is TGCAGCGTTGGGGGTGGGGCGCGAATCAATCAGCCCCAGCATTTT. As protein: CSVGGGARINQPQHF. Looking up the rest from reference TRBV29-1 and TRBJ1-5 gives the full variable domain: SAVISQKPSRDICQRGTSLTIQCQVDSQVTMMFWYRQQPGQSLTLIATANQGSEATYESGFVIDKFPISRPNLTFSTLTVSNMSPEDSSIYLCSVGGGARINQPQHFGDGTRLSIL.